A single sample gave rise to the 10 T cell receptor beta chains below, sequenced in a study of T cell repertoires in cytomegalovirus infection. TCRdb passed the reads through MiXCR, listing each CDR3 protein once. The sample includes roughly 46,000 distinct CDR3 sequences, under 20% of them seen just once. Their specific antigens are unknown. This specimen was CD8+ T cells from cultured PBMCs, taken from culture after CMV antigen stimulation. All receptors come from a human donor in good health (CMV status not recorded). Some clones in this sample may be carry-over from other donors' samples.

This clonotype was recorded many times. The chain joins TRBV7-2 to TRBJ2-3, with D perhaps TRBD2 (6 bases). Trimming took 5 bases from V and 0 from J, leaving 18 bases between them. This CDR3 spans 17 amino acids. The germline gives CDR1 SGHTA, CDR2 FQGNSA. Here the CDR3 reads CASSPTGRDPSTDTQYF. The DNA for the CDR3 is TGTGCCAGCAGCCCCACGGGGCGGGACCCTAGCACAGATACGCAGTATTTT.

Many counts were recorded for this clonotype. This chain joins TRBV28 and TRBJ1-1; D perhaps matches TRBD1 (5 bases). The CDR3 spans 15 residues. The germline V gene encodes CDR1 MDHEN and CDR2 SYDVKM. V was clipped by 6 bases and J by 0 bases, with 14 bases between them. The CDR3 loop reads CASRDVGLLNTEAFF. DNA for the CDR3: TGTGCCAGCAGGGACGTGGGGCTGCTGAACACTGAAGCTTTCTTT.

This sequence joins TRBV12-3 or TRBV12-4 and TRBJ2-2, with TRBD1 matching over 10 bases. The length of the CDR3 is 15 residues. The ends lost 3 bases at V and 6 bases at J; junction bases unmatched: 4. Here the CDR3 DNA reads TGTGCCAGCAGTTTCGGGGGGACAGGGGCCGGGGAGCTGTTTTTT. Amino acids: CASSFGGTGAGELFF.

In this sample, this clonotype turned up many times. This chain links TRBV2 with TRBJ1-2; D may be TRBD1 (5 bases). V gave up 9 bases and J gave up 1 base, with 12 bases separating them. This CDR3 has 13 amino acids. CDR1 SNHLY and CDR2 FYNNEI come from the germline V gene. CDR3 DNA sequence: TGTGCCAGGAGGGACGGACTTAACTATGGCTACACCTTC. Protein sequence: CARRDGLNYGYTF.

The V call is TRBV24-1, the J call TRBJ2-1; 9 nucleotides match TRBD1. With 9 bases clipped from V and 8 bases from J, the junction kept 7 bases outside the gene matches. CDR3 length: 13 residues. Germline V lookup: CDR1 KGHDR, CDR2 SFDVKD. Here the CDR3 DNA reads TGTGCCACCCGGGACAGGGCCTCGCATGAGCAGTTCTTC. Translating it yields CATRDRASHEQFF.

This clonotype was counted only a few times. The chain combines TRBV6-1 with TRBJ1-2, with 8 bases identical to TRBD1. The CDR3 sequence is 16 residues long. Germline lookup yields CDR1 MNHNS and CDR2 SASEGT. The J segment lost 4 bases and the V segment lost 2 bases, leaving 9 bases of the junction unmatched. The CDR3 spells CASSELSGQGLYGYTF. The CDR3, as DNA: TGTGCCAGCAGTGAATTAAGTGGACAGGGCCTCTATGGCTACACCTTC.

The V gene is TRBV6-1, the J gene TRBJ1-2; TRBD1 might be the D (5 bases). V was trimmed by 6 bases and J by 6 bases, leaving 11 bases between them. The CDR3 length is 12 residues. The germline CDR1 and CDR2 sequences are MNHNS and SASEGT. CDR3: CASRQGLDGYTF. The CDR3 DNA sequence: TGTGCCAGCAGGCAGGGCTTGGATGGCTACACCTTC.

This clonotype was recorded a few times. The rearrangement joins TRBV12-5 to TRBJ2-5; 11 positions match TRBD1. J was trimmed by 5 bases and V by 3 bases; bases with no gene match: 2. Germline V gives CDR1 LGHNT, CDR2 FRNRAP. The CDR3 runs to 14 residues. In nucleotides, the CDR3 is TGTGCTAGTGGTTTAGGGACAGGGGGTGAGACCCAGTACTTC. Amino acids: CASGLGTGGETQYF.

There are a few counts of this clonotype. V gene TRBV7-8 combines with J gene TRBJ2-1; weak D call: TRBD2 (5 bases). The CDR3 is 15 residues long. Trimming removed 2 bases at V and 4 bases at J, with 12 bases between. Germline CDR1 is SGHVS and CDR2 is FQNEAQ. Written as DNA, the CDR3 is TGTGCCAGCAGCTTACCAACGGGAACGTACAATGAGCAGTTCTTC. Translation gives CASSLPTGTYNEQFF.

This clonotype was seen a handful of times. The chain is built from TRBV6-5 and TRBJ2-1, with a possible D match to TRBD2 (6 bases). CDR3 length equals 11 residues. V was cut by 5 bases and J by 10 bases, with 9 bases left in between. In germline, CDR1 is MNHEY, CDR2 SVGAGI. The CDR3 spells CASSPGREQFF. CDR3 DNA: TGTGCCAGCAGTCCAGGGAGGGAGCAGTTCTTC.